Below, one T cell receptor (beta chain) is given with its context. Study processing details: It was from reference gene primer amplification that nucleated cell counts were estimated. Libraries were prepared by immunoSEQ multiplex PCR; TCRdb keeps only in-frame clonotypes and omits some of them. D and trimming come from the DNA, and the V and J calls and clone size come from that table. The table lists 150,000 to 200,000 clones, 88% of them singletons. Participants spanned ages about 18 to 100 years and resided in 20 to 30 US areas. Recovered status in Cohort 3 required two negative PCRs, clearance, or symptom resolution. These data originate in a study of blood T cell repertoires in COVID-19. Study details: COVID-19 samples from acute and convalescent phases originated in the United States, Italy and Spain.

Material: PBMCs or T cells enriched from blood (not recorded which). This clonotype originated in a young woman who had recovered from COVID-19.

The CDR3 region has the DNA TGTGCCAGCAGCTTGGTTGCGGCGGGGGGGCCAGATGAGCAGTTCTTC. Its translation: CASSLVAAGGPDEQFF. The V and J genes are TRBV5-4 and TRBJ2-1; 9 nucleotides agree with TRBD2. The CDR3 consists of 16 residues. CDR1 SGHNT and CDR2 YYREEE come from the germline V gene (reference sequence). V shed 0 bases, J shed 8 bases, and the junction held 9 bases outside the gene matches.